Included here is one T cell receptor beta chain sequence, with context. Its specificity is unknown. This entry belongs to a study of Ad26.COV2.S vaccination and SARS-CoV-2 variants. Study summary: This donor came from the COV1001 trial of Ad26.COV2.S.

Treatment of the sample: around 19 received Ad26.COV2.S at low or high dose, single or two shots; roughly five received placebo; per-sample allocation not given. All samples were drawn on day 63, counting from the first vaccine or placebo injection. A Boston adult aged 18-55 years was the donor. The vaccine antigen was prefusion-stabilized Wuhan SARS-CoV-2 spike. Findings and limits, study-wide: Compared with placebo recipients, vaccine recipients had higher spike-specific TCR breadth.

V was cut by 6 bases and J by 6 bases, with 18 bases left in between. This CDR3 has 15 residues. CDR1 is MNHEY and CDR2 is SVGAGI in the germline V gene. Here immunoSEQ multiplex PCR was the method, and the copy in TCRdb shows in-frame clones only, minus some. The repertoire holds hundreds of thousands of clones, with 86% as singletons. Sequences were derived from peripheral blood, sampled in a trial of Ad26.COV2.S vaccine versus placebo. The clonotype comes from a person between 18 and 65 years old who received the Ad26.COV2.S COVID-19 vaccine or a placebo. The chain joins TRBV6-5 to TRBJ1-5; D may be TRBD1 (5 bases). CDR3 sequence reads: CASRRTRGEGQPQHF. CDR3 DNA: TGTGCCAGCAGACGTACGCGGGGGGAGGGTCAGCCCCAGCATTTT.